A selection of T cell receptor beta chains follows, all from one sample in a study of blood T cell repertoires in COVID-19. TCRdb's table, derived via immunoSEQ multiplex PCR, lists solely in-frame clones and lacks some. The repertoire holds 100,000 or so clones, with 84% as singletons. Sequences were obtained from peripheral blood. All receptors derive from an older man with active or convalescent COVID-19. Each CDR3 is given with its conserved first and last residue. The D gene is left open where the match is weak. Rows may omit the clone size; those that give it use once, few, many or a size class.

NA,TRBJ2-7,NA,TRBV7-8,TGTGCCAGCAGCCGACGGGGGGCCACCTACGAGCAGTACTTC,CASSRRGATYEQYF
few,TRBJ2-7,TRBD2,TRBV7-2,TGTGCCAGCAGCACCTTCCGGGGGGTAGCTTACGAGCAGTACTTC,CASSTFRGVAYEQYF
NA,TRBJ2-7,NA,TRBV6-6,TGTGCCAGCAGCTACCCGCCCGGCGGAGGGGTCTACGAGCAGTACTTC,CASSYPPGGGVYEQYF
NA,TRBJ1-2,TRBD1,TRBV6-5,TGTGCCAGCAGGAGAGGACAGGACTATGGCTACACCTTC,CASRRGQDYGYTF
once,TRBJ1-5,TRBD1,TRBV5-1,TGCGCCAGCAGCCGGACAGGGGAGCAGCCCCAGCATTTT,CASSRTGEQPQHF
NA,TRBJ2-1,TRBD2,TRBV27,TGTGCCAGCAGCCGTCCTTCCGGGCGGGGGTCATACAATGAGCAGTTCTTC,CASSRPSGRGSYNEQFF
NA,TRBJ1-4,TRBD1,TRBV28,TGTGCCAGCAGTTCAGTGGGACAGACAATACTACCGTCTTTT,CASSSVGQTILPSF
NA,TRBJ2-2,TRBD1,TRBV7-2,TGTGCCAGCAGCTCAAAGGGGACAGCGAACACCGGGGAGCTGTTTTTT,CASSSKGTANTGELFF
NA,TRBJ2-5,TRBD1,TRBV5-1,TGCGCCAGCAGCCCCAGACAGGGGGGAGAGACCCAGTACTTC,CASSPRQGGETQYF
NA,TRBJ2-4,TRBD1,TRBV18,TGTGCCAGCTCACCACCGGGACAGGGGGTACACATTCAGTACTTC,CASSPPGQGVHIQYF
NA,TRBJ2-6,NA,TRBV5-6,TGTGCCAGCAGAATCACATCTGGGGCCAACGTCCTGACTTTC,CASRITSGANVLTF
NA,TRBJ1-1,NA,TRBV14,TGTGCCAGCAGCCAAGACCTTAACACTGAAGCTTTCTTT,CASSQDLNTEAFF